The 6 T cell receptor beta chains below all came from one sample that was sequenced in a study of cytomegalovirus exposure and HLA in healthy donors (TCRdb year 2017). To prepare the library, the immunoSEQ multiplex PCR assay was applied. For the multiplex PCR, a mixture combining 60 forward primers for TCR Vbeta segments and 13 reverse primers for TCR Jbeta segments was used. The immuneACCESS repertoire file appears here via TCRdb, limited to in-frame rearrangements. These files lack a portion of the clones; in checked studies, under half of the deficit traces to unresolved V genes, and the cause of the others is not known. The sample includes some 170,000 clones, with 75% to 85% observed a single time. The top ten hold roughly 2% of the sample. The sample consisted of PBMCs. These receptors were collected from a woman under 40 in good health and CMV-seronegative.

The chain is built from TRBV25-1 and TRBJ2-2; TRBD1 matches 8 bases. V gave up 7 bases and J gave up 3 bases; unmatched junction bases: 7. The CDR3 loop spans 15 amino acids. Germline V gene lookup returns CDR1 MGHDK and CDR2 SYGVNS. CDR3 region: CASIPQGADTGELFF. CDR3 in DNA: TGTGCCAGCATCCCCCAGGGGGCGGACACCGGGGAGCTGTTTTTT.

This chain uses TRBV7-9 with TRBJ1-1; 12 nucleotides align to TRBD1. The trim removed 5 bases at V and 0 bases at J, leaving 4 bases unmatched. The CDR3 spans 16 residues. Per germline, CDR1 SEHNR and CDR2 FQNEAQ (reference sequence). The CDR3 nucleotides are TGTGCCAGCAGCCTAGGGACAGGGGGCATGAACACTGAAGCTTTCTTT. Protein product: CASSLGTGGMNTEAFF. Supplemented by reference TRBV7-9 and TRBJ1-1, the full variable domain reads DTGVSQNPRHKITKRGQNVTFRCDPISEHNRLYWYRQTLGQGPEFLTYFQNEAQLEKSRLLSDRFSAERPKGSFSTLEIQRTEQGDSAMYLCASSLGTGGMNTEAFFGQGTRLTVV.

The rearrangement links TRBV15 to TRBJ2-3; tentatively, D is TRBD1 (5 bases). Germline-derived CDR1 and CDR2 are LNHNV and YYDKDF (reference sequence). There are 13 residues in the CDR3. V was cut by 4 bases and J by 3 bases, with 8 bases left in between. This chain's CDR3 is CATSTSGTDTQYF. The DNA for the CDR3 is TGTGCCACCAGCACCTCAGGGACAGATACGCAGTATTTT.

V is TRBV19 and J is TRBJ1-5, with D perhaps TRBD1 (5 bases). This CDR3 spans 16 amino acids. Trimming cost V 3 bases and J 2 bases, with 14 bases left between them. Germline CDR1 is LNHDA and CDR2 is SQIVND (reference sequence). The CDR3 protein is CASSMKGRLGNQPQHF. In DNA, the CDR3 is TGTGCCAGTAGTATGAAGGGGCGTCTGGGCAATCAGCCCCAGCATTTT.

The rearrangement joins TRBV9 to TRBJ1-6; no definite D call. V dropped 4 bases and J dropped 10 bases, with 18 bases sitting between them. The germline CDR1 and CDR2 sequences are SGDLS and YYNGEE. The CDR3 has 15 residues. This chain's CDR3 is CASSPDPGSQSPLHF. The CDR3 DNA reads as TGTGCCAGCAGCCCCGACCCGGGTTCGCAGTCACCCCTCCACTTT.

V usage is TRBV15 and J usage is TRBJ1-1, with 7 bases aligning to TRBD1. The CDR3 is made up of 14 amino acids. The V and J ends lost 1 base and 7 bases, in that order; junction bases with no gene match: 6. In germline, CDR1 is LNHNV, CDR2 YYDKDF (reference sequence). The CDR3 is CATSRGPGQSEAFF. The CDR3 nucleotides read TGTGCCACCAGCAGAGGCCCGGGACAGAGTGAAGCTTTCTTT.